This is a list of T cell receptor beta chains from one sample in a study of blood T cell repertoires in COVID-19. Generated by immunoSEQ multiplex PCR, the TCRdb table keeps only in-frame clones and is missing some. Altogether 95,000 to 150,000 clones are present, approximately 90% being singletons, with the ten largest covering 28%. Input material: peripheral blood. These receptors came from an older man with active or convalescent COVID-19. Each CDR3 is given with its conserved first and last residue. Fields, in order: J gene, CDR3 length, V gene, D gene, clone size, CDR3 DNA, CDR3 protein. A D gene is named only where the DNA matches it firmly. Expanded clones are given a class, and other clones once, few, many or no size at all.

>TRBJ2-5|14|TRBV7-9|NA|NA
TGTGCCAGCAGCTTATCCGGGACACCGGAGACCCAGTACTTC
CASSLSGTPETQYF
>TRBJ2-5|18|TRBV5-1|TRBD2|once
TGCGCCAGCAGCTTTCTGGGACTAGCGGGAGAGGTTGAAGAGACCCAGTACTTC
CASSFLGLAGEVEETQYF
>TRBJ1-4|14|TRBV13|TRBD1|NA
TGTGCCAGCAGTCGGACAGGAATTAATGAAAAACTGTTTTTT
CASSRTGINEKLFF
>TRBJ2-1|15|TRBV3-1/TRBV3-2|TRBD2|few
TGTGCCAGCAGCCCCACTAGCGGGGGGAACAATGAGCAGTTCTTC
CASSPTSGGNNEQFF
>TRBJ2-7|15|TRBV5-1|TRBD1|few
TGCGCCAGCAGCTTGGCCCAGGGGGCGGGTTACGAGCAGTACTTC
CASSLAQGAGYEQYF
>TRBJ1-1|17|TRBV18|NA|NA
TGTGCCAGCTCACCACGGGCCCAGGTCGGGATGAACACTGAAGCTTTCTTT
CASSPRAQVGMNTEAFF
>TRBJ1-4|14|TRBV15|TRBD1|NA
TGTGCCACCAGCAGAGGACAGGGTAATGAAAAACTGTTTTTT
CATSRGQGNEKLFF
>TRBJ2-3|14|TRBV27|NA|NA
TGTGCCAGCAGTTTATCCCGTCTCACAGATACGCAGTATTTT
CASSLSRLTDTQYF
>TRBJ1-5|13|TRBV2|TRBD1|NA
TGTGCCAGCAGCCGACAGGGTTCTCAGCCCCAGCATTTT
CASSRQGSQPQHF
>TRBJ1-3|17|TRBV7-6|NA|NA
TGTGCCAGCAGCTTAGGGGGGGTGATCGGTTCCGGAAACACCATATATTTT
CASSLGGVIGSGNTIYF
>TRBJ2-1|13|TRBV5-1|TRBD2|NA
TGCGCCAGCAGCTTTGAAGCGGGAGGGAAGCAGTTCTTC
CASSFEAGGKQFF
>TRBJ2-2|16|TRBV29-1|TRBD2|NA
TGCAGCGCCACGGGACTAGCGGGAGATGTGGACGGGGAGCTGTTTTTT
CSATGLAGDVDGELFF
>TRBJ1-2|12|TRBV12-3/TRBV12-4|NA|NA
TGTGCCAGCAGTAACAGGGTTTTTGGCTACACCTTC
CASSNRVFGYTF
>TRBJ2-7|14|TRBV7-2|TRBD1|NA
TGTGCCAGCAGCGCGCAGGGGGTCGGCTACGAGCAGTACTTC
CASSAQGVGYEQYF
>TRBJ2-1|16|TRBV18|TRBD1|NA
TGTGCCAGCTCACCACCGGGACAGGGATCCGACAATGAGCAGTTCTTC
CASSPPGQGSDNEQFF
>TRBJ2-7|15|TRBV5-5|TRBD1|once
TGTGCCAGCAGCTATTCGGGACAGCGAGCCTACGAGCAGTACTTC
CASSYSGQRAYEQYF
>TRBJ2-7|15|TRBV7-6|TRBD2|NA
TGTGCCAGCAGCTCGGTGGGGACTAGCGGGATAGTGCAGTACTTC
CASSSVGTSGIVQYF
>TRBJ1-2|13|TRBV29-1|NA|NA
TGCAGCGTACCCGCGGGGGCTAACTATGGCTACACCTTC
CSVPAGANYGYTF
>TRBJ2-7|14|TRBV5-1|TRBD1|NA
TGCGCCAGCAGTCTGGGGGCGACAGGGGCAGAGCAGTACTTC
CASSLGATGAEQYF
>TRBJ1-2|11|TRBV28|NA|few
TGTGCCAGCAGTTTCCCGGGTGGCTACACCTTC
CASSFPGGYTF
>TRBJ1-2|11|TRBV25-1|NA|NA
TGTGCCAGCAGTGCAGGGTATGGCTACACCTTC
CASSAGYGYTF
>TRBJ2-7|16|TRBV6-4|TRBD2|NA
TGTGCCAGCAGTGACTCTGATCCTAGCGGGAACTACGAGCAGTACTTC
CASSDSDPSGNYEQYF
>TRBJ2-1|13|TRBV15|TRBD2|NA
TGTGCCACCAGCAAGAGCGGGGGCAATGAGCAGTTCTTC
CATSKSGGNEQFF
>TRBJ2-5|16|TRBV11-3|TRBD2|NA
TGTGCCAGCAGCTTATATAGCGGGAGTCTGGGAGAGACCCAGTACTTC
CASSLYSGSLGETQYF
>TRBJ2-1|16|TRBV3-1/TRBV3-2|NA|NA
TGTGCCAGCAGCCGGGCTAGCATAGGGTCCTACAATGAGCAGTTCTTC
CASSRASIGSYNEQFF
>TRBJ2-1|15|TRBV3-1/TRBV3-2|NA|NA
TGTGCCAGCATGCGGAGCTACAACGGGTACAATGAGCAGTTCTTC
CASMRSYNGYNEQFF
>TRBJ2-7|17|TRBV6-1|TRBD1|NA
TGTGCCAGCAGTGAACCCTTACTGGGACAGGGGCCCTACGAGCAGTACTTC
CASSEPLLGQGPYEQYF
>TRBJ1-6|16|TRBV19|NA|NA
TGTGCCAGTAGTATCGCCCCGGGGTCGTCTAATTCACCCCTCCACTTT
CASSIAPGSSNSPLHF
>TRBJ1-5|15|TRBV4-1|NA|NA
TGCGCCAGCAGCCGCGCTACAGGAGTCAATCAGCCCCAGCATTTT
CASSRATGVNQPQHF
>TRBJ2-3|17|TRBV14|TRBD2|NA
TGTGCCAGCAGCCAAGGTTCTAGCGGGAGTTTCGCAGATACGCAGTATTTT
CASSQGSSGSFADTQYF
>TRBJ2-1|14|TRBV7-9|TRBD1|few
TGTGCCAGCAGCTCCCCCGGGACAGACAATGAGCAGTTCTTC
CASSSPGTDNEQFF
>TRBJ2-7|15|TRBV20-1|TRBD2|NA
TGCAGTGCTAGTCCCTTAGCGGGAGAAATCTACGAGCAGTACTTC
CSASPLAGEIYEQYF
>TRBJ1-3|18|TRBV6-1|TRBD1|NA
TGTGCCAGCAGTGAACCCCTGGGACAGGGCTCCTCTGGAAACACCATATATTTT
CASSEPLGQGSSGNTIYF
>TRBJ2-3|15|TRBV6-2/TRBV6-3|NA|NA
TGTGCCAGCAGTTACTCGCGTATAATCACAGATACGCAGTATTTT
CASSYSRIITDTQYF
>TRBJ2-1|14|TRBV7-9|NA|NA
TGTGCCAGCAGCTTATTCCCCAATTACAATGAGCAGTTCTTC
CASSLFPNYNEQFF
>TRBJ1-4|14|TRBV28|TRBD1|NA
TGTGCCAGCACCCACAGGGGTACTAATGAAAAACTGTTTTTT
CASTHRGTNEKLFF
>TRBJ2-3|11|TRBV24-1|NA|NA
TGTGCCACCAGTGTTAAAGATACGCAGTATTTT
CATSVKDTQYF
>TRBJ2-6|17|TRBV15|TRBD1|NA
TGTGCCACCAGTTTGGGGCAGGGGGCGTCTGGGGCCAACGTCCTGACTTTC
CATSLGQGASGANVLTF
>TRBJ1-1|15|TRBV5-1|TRBD1|NA
TGCGCCAGCACCCCTATAACAGGGGGAATCACTGAAGCTTTCTTT
CASTPITGGITEAFF
>TRBJ1-1|15|TRBV6-5|TRBD1|NA
TGTGCCAGCAGAACTGAACAGGGGGCCAACACTGAAGCTTTCTTT
CASRTEQGANTEAFF
>TRBJ2-7|14|TRBV28|NA|NA
TGTGCCAGCAGTTTGGGAGTTATAGGCTACGAGCAGTACTTC
CASSLGVIGYEQYF
>TRBJ2-3|15|TRBV5-5|TRBD2|NA
TGTGCCAGCAGCTTAACGACAGTAGCGGGCGATACGCAGTATTTT
CASSLTTVAGDTQYF
>TRBJ2-7|14|TRBV3-1/TRBV3-2|TRBD2|NA
TGTGCCAGCAGGCCATCTAGCGGGAACTACGAGCAGTACTTC
CASRPSSGNYEQYF
>TRBJ2-3|15|TRBV7-2|NA|NA
TGTGCCAGCAGCTACTTCACCGCAGGGGAAGATACGCAGTATTTT
CASSYFTAGEDTQYF
>TRBJ2-2|14|TRBV19|NA|NA
TGTGCCAGTAGTATGCCCTATAACACCGGGGAGCTGTTTTTT
CASSMPYNTGELFF
>TRBJ2-2|15|TRBV10-3|NA|NA
TGTGCCATCAGCCCGACTCCCCCACCCGTCGGGGAGCTGTTTTTT
CAISPTPPPVGELFF
>TRBJ2-5|15|TRBV11-2|TRBD2|NA
TGTGCCAGCAGCTTTTTGGCTAGCGGGCAAGAGACCCAGTACTTC
CASSFLASGQETQYF
>TRBJ2-2|14|TRBV19|TRBD1|NA
TGTGCCAGTAGCTTGACAGGGGCCACCGGGGAGCTGTTTTTT
CASSLTGATGELFF
>TRBJ1-2|16|TRBV5-1|TRBD1|once
TGCGCCAGCAGCTTGGACTGGGACAGGGCTAACTATGGCTACACCTTC
CASSLDWDRANYGYTF
>TRBJ1-1|14|TRBV27|TRBD1|NA
TGTGCCAGCAGTTCCGTACAGGGGAGGACTGAAGCTTTCTTT
CASSSVQGRTEAFF
>TRBJ1-4|15|TRBV18|TRBD1|NA
TGTGCCAGCTCACCGGGACAGGGCTTAAATGAAAAACTGTTTTTT
CASSPGQGLNEKLFF
>TRBJ1-3|15|TRBV3-1/TRBV3-2|NA|NA
TGTGCCAGCAGCCAAGATCGCCGACAGGGAAACACCATATATTTT
CASSQDRRQGNTIYF
>TRBJ2-7|15|TRBV7-9|NA|few
TGTGCCAGCAGCTTAGGGTCGGGGGTCGCCTACGAGCAGTACTTC
CASSLGSGVAYEQYF
>TRBJ2-1|16|TRBV14|TRBD2|once
TGTGCCAGCAGCCAAGAGCGGACTAGCGGTTACAATGAGCAGTTCTTC
CASSQERTSGYNEQFF
>TRBJ2-1|21|TRBV5-1|NA|NA
TGCGCCAGCAGCTCACCCACCTCCCGGCCTGCCGGAGGGAGCGCCGCCAATGAGCAGTTCTTC
CASSSPTSRPAGGSAANEQFF
>TRBJ2-3|15|TRBV11-3|NA|once
TGTGCCAGCAGCTTAGAGGTGGGAGCCGGAGATACGCAGTATTTT
CASSLEVGAGDTQYF
>TRBJ2-3|15|TRBV27|TRBD2|NA
TGTGCCAGCGGCCGGGGACTAGCCGGCACAGATACGCAGTATTTT
CASGRGLAGTDTQYF
>TRBJ1-4|17|TRBV25-1|NA|few
TGTGCCACCGACCGGGGGGGGGCAGGAGAGGCTAATGAAAAACTGTTTTTT
CATDRGGAGEANEKLFF
>TRBJ2-7|13|TRBV7-9|NA|NA
TGTGCCAGCAGCCTGGAAGGGAGCCACGAGCAGTACTTC
CASSLEGSHEQYF